This T cell receptor beta chain was retrieved from a study of low-dose radiotherapy and immunotherapy resistance in tumors (dated 2022 in TCRdb). For context, the study as a whole: In Cohort 1, 0.5 Gy per fraction was delivered every 2 weeks, and a total PTV dose of 6.5 Gy was prescribed. Starting on cycle 1 day 1, patients took 300 mg of aspirin by mouth once a day for four cycles. Eight patients were included in the translational analysis: three from the first dose cohort and the first five from the second dose cohort. Patients were given nivolumab as a 240 mg flat dose every two weeks and ipilimumab at 1 mg/kg every six weeks, with both drugs delivered intravenously. Every two weeks, patients got intravenous cyclophosphamide at 200 mg/m2, given one day ahead of each radiation and immunotherapy administration. Cohort 2 received 1 Gy per fraction every two weeks, with a total of 13 Gy over 26 weeks. Randomization of trial participants into treatment groups was not performed.

The sample's time point label is to be understood as: after trial treatment. Interpreted using the paper, the treatment or condition label stands for: LDRT plus nivolumab, ipilimumab, low-dose cyclophosphamide and aspirin (RACIN trial). The donors came from RACIN, which was a single-arm phase I dose-escalation trial that paired nivolumab and ipilimumab with aspirin, low-dose cyclophosphamide and low-dose radiotherapy. To be eligible, a patient needed to have an advanced solid tumor that was TIL-negative. With respect to this clonotype: The antigen it recognizes is unknown. Base qualities are missing; no much larger clone stands one base away.

Sequencing relied on an Illumina HiSeq 2500. First-strand cDNA was synthesized with Superscript III and a set of TRAV- and TRBV-specific primers, covering both TCRalpha and TCRbeta chains. A roughly 18-cycle PCR with Phusion amplified the TCRs, pairing a constant-region primer with the adapter that was attached to the V primers. The isolated mRNA was amplified using the MessageAmp II aRNA Amplification Kit, with in vitro transcription performed for about 15 hours at 37 degrees C. The Dynabeads mRNA DIRECT Purification Kit was used to isolate the mRNA for TCR sequencing. Indexed Illumina adapters were added in a second 25-cycle Phusion PCR, and the resulting products were purified with AMPure XP beads. Regarding the original processing steps: Using custom Perl scripts, TCR sequences that encoded the same protein were pooled, out-of-frame sequences were dropped, and the abundance of each clonotype was calculated. Any TCR sequence supported by only a single read was excluded from analysis. Repertoire metrics included Shannon entropy, Gini index, clonality, richness, and frequency of TCRs shared between repertoires. TCRdb itself trimmed the public reads at Q25 with fastp, ran MiXCR and retained productive beta chains. Each CDR3 protein appears once, grouped with its most common genes and DNA. These V and J calls originate from TCRdb's pipeline instead of the authors' own analysis. A total of roughly 100,000 distinct CDR3 sequences appear in this sample, under 25% of them only once. Approximately 4% of the sample comes from the top ten.

The sequence was collected from a male donor with prostate cancer. The sample in question was PBMCs, obtained after low-dose radiotherapy plus immunotherapy.

The sequence in DNA is TGCAGTGTCAGTTTCTCCTATAATTCACCCCTCCACTTT. Its product reads: CSVSFSYNSPLHF. The chain is assembled from TRBV20-1 and TRBJ1-6; the D gene remains uncertain. V was cut back by 7 bases and J by 0 bases, leaving a gap of 7 bases between them. Measured from the cysteine to the phenylalanine, the CDR3 is 13 residues long. Only CDR3 DNA remains: 39 bases, in frame from the first base. The germline V gene (reference sequence) provides CDR1 DFQATT and CDR2 SNEGSKA.